The 22 T cell receptor beta chains in this list originate from one sample, sequenced in a study. MiXCR, run by TCRdb on the 5' RACE reads, gives a single entry per CDR3 protein. The sample lists roughly 57,000 distinct CDR3 sequences; less than 25% were seen once. Treg sorting used a CD4+CD25+CD127-/low gate. Sequencing input: tumor-infiltrating Tregs sorted from the breast tumor. These receptor sequences come from a female donor with breast cancer.

This clonotype showed up just once. Lacking the conserved final phenylalanine or tryptophan, this CDR3 likely reflects a read error. This rearrangement joins TRBV7-2 to TRBJ1-2; 10 nucleotides align to TRBD1. The CDR3 is 15 amino acids. Per germline, CDR1 SGHTA and CDR2 FQGNSA. With V trimmed by 4 bases and J by 7 bases, 9 bases remained unmatched. This chain's CDR3 is CASSSSGTGVSGYTL. CDR3 DNA: TGTGCCAGCAGCTCCTCCGGGACAGGGGTATCTGGCTACACCCTC.

About this clonotype itself: A much more abundant neighbour one base away suggests this may be a read error. The J gene is TRBJ2-2, the V gene TRBV5-1; 8 bases match TRBD1. The CDR3 is 14 amino acids. Germline CDR1 and CDR2: SGHRS and YFSETQ. The CDR3 coding sequence is TGCGCCAGCAGCTGGACAGGGATCACCGGGGGGCTGTTTTTT. It codes for CASSWTGITGGLFF.

A note on this clonotype: Possible read error: a much larger clone is one base away. The chain links TRBV6-5 to TRBJ1-5, with no clear D. Germline-derived CDR1 and CDR2 are MNHEY and SVGAGI. The V gene lost 6 bases and the J gene lost 5 bases, with 14 bases spanning the gap. The length of the CDR3 is 14 residues. The CDR3 loop reads CASRESGSYQPQHF. The CDR3 DNA sequence: TGTGCCAGCAGAGAATCCGGGAGCTATCAGCCCCAGCATTTT.

This clonotype occurred many times. The chain is built from TRBV4-2 and TRBJ2-3; no clear D gene. The CDR3 covers 14 residues. V lost 0 bases and J 0 bases, leaving 4 bases between the germline ends. Per the germline V gene, CDR1 is LGHNA and CDR2 is YNFKEQ. The CDR3 here is CASSQDWSTDTQYF. CDR3 coding DNA: TGTGCCAGCAGCCAAGATTGGAGCACAGATACGCAGTATTTT.

The chain joins TRBV13 to TRBJ1-6; D ambiguous. The germline V gene encodes CDR1 PRHDT and CDR2 FYEKMQ (reference sequence). Trimming stripped 3 bases from V and 0 bases from J, with 9 bases between. The length of the CDR3 is 16 residues. Here the CDR3 reads CASSLNTYSYNSPLHF. The CDR3 region has the DNA TGTGCCAGCAGCTTGAACACTTACTCCTATAATTCACCCCTCCACTTT.

This clonotype appeared a few times. V and J are TRBV24-1 and TRBJ1-5; D is unclear. Trimming cost V 4 bases and J 2 bases, with 8 bases left between them. Per the germline V gene, CDR1 is KGHDR and CDR2 is SFDVKD. The CDR3 length is 14 residues. The CDR3: CATSESGGNQPQHF. CDR3 DNA: TGTGCCACCAGTGAGTCTGGGGGCAATCAGCCCCAGCATTTT.

J is TRBJ2-2 and V is TRBV14; 7 bases are shared with TRBD2. The V segment lost 3 bases and the J segment 2 bases; nucleotides outside the gene matches: 9. The CDR3 is 17 residues long. CDR1 SGHDN and CDR2 FVKESK come from the germline V gene. The DNA for the CDR3 is TGTGCCAGCAGCCAGCTCAGCGGGACTCTTAACACCGGGGAGCTGTTTTTT. Its translation: CASSQLSGTLNTGELFF. Filled out from reference TRBV14 and TRBJ2-2, the complete variable domain reads EAGVTQFPSHSVIEKGQTVTLRCDPISGHDNLYWYRRVMGKEIKFLLHFVKESKQDESGMPNNRFLAERTGGTYSTLKVQPAELEDSGVYFCASSQLSGTLNTGELFFGEGSRLTVL.

This chain joins TRBV12-3 or TRBV12-4 and TRBJ1-2; D is possibly TRBD1 (5 bases). V dropped 0 bases and J dropped 6 bases, with 11 bases sitting between them. The length of the CDR3 is 14 residues. The CDR3 here is CASSLARGKDGYTF. DNA of the CDR3: TGTGCCAGCAGTTTAGCGCGGGGGAAGGATGGCTACACCTTC.

This clonotype appeared a single time. This chain links TRBV5-6 with TRBJ1-6, with TRBD1 identical over 9 bases. The J segment lost 7 bases and the V segment lost 3 bases, leaving 2 bases of the junction unmatched. The length of the CDR3 is 14 residues. Germline V gives CDR1 SGHDT, CDR2 YYEEEE. The CDR3 loop is CASSSTGGNSPLHF. The CDR3 DNA is TGTGCCAGCAGCTCCACAGGGGGCAATTCACCCCTCCACTTT.

Worth noting for this clonotype: Its ends do not fully match the called genes, so a read error is possible. The V and J genes are TRBV4-3 and TRBJ2-2; D might be TRBD2 (5 bases). Germline V lookup: CDR1 LGHNA, CDR2 YSLEER. The CDR3 is 13 amino acids. For the CDR3, the DNA is TGCGCCAGCAGCCAAGCCGGCTCCGGGAAGCTGTTTTTT. Its translation is CASSQAGSGKLFF.

This clonotype was counted between two and nine times. The chain joins TRBV6-5 to TRBJ1-5; 12 bases fit TRBD1. V shed 5 bases, J shed 3 bases, and the junction held 2 bases outside the gene matches. This CDR3 is built from 15 residues. Germline V lookup: CDR1 MNHEY, CDR2 SVGAGI. This CDR3 reads CASSRDRGHNQPQHF. The CDR3 region has the DNA TGTGCCAGCAGTCGGGACAGGGGGCACAATCAGCCCCAGCATTTT.

This clonotype has at least ten counts. This chain connects TRBV28 to TRBJ1-2, with D possibly TRBD1 on 5 matching bases. Germline CDR1 MDHEN, CDR2 SYDVKM. The ends were cut back, 1 base at V and 6 bases at J, with 12 bases in the middle. The CDR3 contains 14 residues. The chain's CDR3 is CASSLSGGTDGYTF. For the CDR3, the DNA is TGTGCCAGCAGTTTATCGGGGGGGACGGATGGCTACACCTTC.

The chain recombines TRBV18 with TRBJ2-2, with TRBD2 identical over 7 bases. CDR1 is KGHSH, CDR2 LQKENI, per germline. Trimming cost V 0 bases and J 5 bases; bases outside gene matches: 3. The CDR3 length is 15 residues. The CDR3 sequence: CASSPPSGTTGELFF. The DNA of the CDR3 is TGTGCCAGCTCACCACCGAGCGGGACTACCGGGGAGCTGTTTTTT.

The gene calls are TRBV7-8 and TRBJ2-4; tentative D call: TRBD2 (6 bases). This CDR3 spans 16 amino acids. Per germline, CDR1 SGHVS and CDR2 FQNEAQ. The germline V and J ends were trimmed by 1 base and 3 bases, with 13 bases remaining between them. The CDR3 nucleotides read TGTGCCAGCAGCTTAGGGAGGGGTTACGGCAAAAACATTCAGTACTTC. Residues: CASSLGRGYGKNIQYF. Full variable domain (rest looked up from reference TRBV7-8 and TRBJ2-4): GAGVSQSPRYKVAKRGQDVALRCDPISGHVSLFWYQQALGQGPEFLTYFQNEAQLDKSGLPSDRFFAERPEGSVSTLKIQRTQQEDSAVYLCASSLGRGYGKNIQYFGAGTRLSVL.

A word on this clonotype: Sequence at one end of the junction differs from germline and may be a read error. V usage is TRBV5-1 and J usage is TRBJ2-6; TRBD1 aligns across 7 bases. This CDR3 comprises 18 residues. Germline-derived CDR1 and CDR2 are SGHRS and YFSETQ. The CDR3 DNA follows: TGCTCCAGCAGCTCACCGACAGGGATTCGTACTGGGGCCAACGTCCTGACTTTC. The encoded protein is CSSSSPTGIRTGANVLTF.

The genes are TRBV6-2 or TRBV6-3 and TRBJ2-7; 9 nucleotides match TRBD1. V shed 5 bases and J 7 bases; nucleotides not matched to a gene: 3. CDR3 length: 12 residues. Germline loops: CDR1 MNHEY, CDR2 SVGEGT. CDR3 residues: CASSGTGFEQYF. The CDR3 region has the DNA TGTGCCAGCAGTGGGACAGGGTTTGAGCAGTACTTC.

This clonotype was seen repeatedly, ten times or more. This sequence joins TRBV28 and TRBJ2-7, with a possible D match to TRBD2 (7 bases). The V end was cut by 3 bases, the J end by 5 bases, with 14 bases between. The CDR3 consists of 14 residues. Germline-derived CDR1 and CDR2 are MDHEN and SYDVKM. This chain's CDR3 is CASSLGGAQNEQYF. CDR3 in DNA: TGTGCCAGCAGTTTGGGGGGGGCGCAGAACGAGCAGTACTTC.

This clonotype was observed a handful of times. The CDR3 reads CASSNRDRGLNTEAFF. The CDR3, as DNA: TGTGCCAGCAGTAACAGGGACAGGGGGCTGAACACTGAAGCTTTCTTT. This chain uses TRBV6-6 with TRBJ1-1; 12 bases agree with TRBD1. Unmatched junction bases numbered 4, after V lost 5 bases and J lost 0 bases. Germline values: CDR1 MNHNY, CDR2 SVGAGI (reference sequence). The CDR3 covers 16 residues.

This clonotype was counted many times. The chain is built from TRBV27 and TRBJ1-5; D is ambiguous. The length of the CDR3 is 13 residues. Germline CDR1 and CDR2: MNHEY and SMNVEV (reference sequence). The V end lost 3 bases, the J end lost 7 bases, and 10 bases lay between the germline ends. The CDR3 region has the DNA TGTGCCAGCAGTTTGGTACGAGGGCAGCCCCAGCATTTT. Its translation: CASSLVRGQPQHF.

This chain links TRBV27 with TRBJ1-5; tentatively, D is TRBD1 (6 bases). The CDR3 runs 15 residues. Germline V gene sequence: CDR1 MNHEY, CDR2 SMNVEV (reference sequence). With 7 bases removed from V and 1 base from J, the gap between germline ends came to 14 bases. CDR3 loop: CASKMAGASNQPQHF. The CDR3 DNA sequence: TGTGCCAGCAAGATGGCAGGGGCCAGCAATCAGCCCCAGCATTTT.

J is TRBJ2-5 and V is TRBV6-1; D is perhaps TRBD1 (6 bases). The germline gives CDR1 MNHNS, CDR2 SASEGT. The V end lost 5 bases, the J end lost 4 bases, and 11 bases lay between the germline ends. CDR3 length: 13 amino acids. The CDR3 reads CASSITGRETQYF. The CDR3 nucleotides read TGTGCCAGCAGTATAACAGGGAGAGAGACCCAGTACTTC.

This sequence joins TRBV28 and TRBJ1-5; D possibly corresponds to TRBD1 (5 bases). V lost 3 bases, J lost 7 bases, and 7 bases lay in between. Germline V gives CDR1 MDHEN, CDR2 SYDVKM. The CDR3 totals 12 residues. The CDR3 is CASSFRVQPQHF. In DNA, the CDR3 is TGTGCCAGCAGTTTCAGGGTACAGCCCCAGCATTTT.